The rows below give T cell receptor beta chains drawn from one sample of a study of long-term antiretroviral therapy in people with HIV. TCRdb keeps only in-frame clones here, not all; method: immunoSEQ multiplex PCR. The sample lists approximately 13,000 clones, 77% occurring once. The specimen was unsorted PBMCs, collected 0.5 years before starting antiretroviral therapy. Source of these receptors: a middle-aged woman with HIV. The CDR3 runs from the conserved cysteine through the conserved F or W. Each record gives: V gene, clone size, J gene, D gene, CDR3 DNA, CDR3 protein. The D gene is left open where the match is weak. Some rows mark clone size as missing; the rest say once, few, many or name a class of expanded clone.

v_call: TRBV5-1
clone_size: NA
j_call: TRBJ2-7
d_call: NA
cdr3_nt: TGCGCCAGCAGCTGGGCGGGCTCCTACGAGCAGTACTTC
cdr3_aa: CASSWAGSYEQYF

v_call: TRBV30
clone_size: NA
j_call: TRBJ2-3
d_call: NA
cdr3_nt: TGTGCCTGGGGGTTGGGGGGCCTTACGCAGTATTTT
cdr3_aa: CAWGLGGLTQYF

v_call: TRBV6-6
clone_size: medium-sized
j_call: TRBJ2-7
d_call: NA
cdr3_nt: TGTGCCACCCTTCATCGGGGGATAATCCCCTACGAGCAGTACTTC
cdr3_aa: CATLHRGIIPYEQYF

v_call: TRBV30
clone_size: NA
j_call: TRBJ1-2
d_call: TRBD1
cdr3_nt: TGTGCCTGGAGTGCTTGGACAGGGGGGACAGCTGGCTACACCTTC
cdr3_aa: CAWSAWTGGTAGYTF

v_call: TRBV5-4
clone_size: NA
j_call: TRBJ2-7
d_call: TRBD2
cdr3_nt: TGTGCCAGCAGCTCTAAGCGGGAGCAATACTACGAGCAGTACTTC
cdr3_aa: CASSSKREQYYEQYF

v_call: TRBV7-2
clone_size: few
j_call: TRBJ1-3
d_call: TRBD1
cdr3_nt: TGTGCCAGCAGCCCCGGGACAGGGCGGTCTTTAGACACCATATATTTT
cdr3_aa: CASSPGTGRSLDTIYF

v_call: TRBV5-1
clone_size: once
j_call: TRBJ2-1
d_call: TRBD2
cdr3_nt: TGCGCCAGCAGCTTAGGGACTAGCGGAGGGGTCTCTGAGCAGTTCTTC
cdr3_aa: CASSLGTSGGVSEQFF

v_call: TRBV4-3
clone_size: NA
j_call: TRBJ2-2
d_call: TRBD2
cdr3_nt: TGCGCCAGCAGCCAAAACTTAGCGGGGGGGAACACCGGGGAGCTGTTTTTT
cdr3_aa: CASSQNLAGGNTGELFF

v_call: TRBV5-1
clone_size: NA
j_call: TRBJ1-2
d_call: NA
cdr3_nt: TGCGCCAGCAGTACTGGGGACCACTATGGCTACACCTTC
cdr3_aa: CASSTGDHYGYTF

v_call: TRBV13
clone_size: medium-sized
j_call: TRBJ2-6
d_call: TRBD1
cdr3_nt: TGTGCCAGCAGGTGGAAGGGGGCAGGGGCTGGGGCCAACGTCCTGACTTTC
cdr3_aa: CASRWKGAGAGANVLTF

v_call: TRBV2
clone_size: NA
j_call: TRBJ2-7
d_call: TRBD2
cdr3_nt: TGTGCCAGCGGGAGGGTAAACGAGCAGTACTTC
cdr3_aa: CASGRVNEQYF

v_call: TRBV7-2
clone_size: once
j_call: TRBJ2-3
d_call: TRBD2
cdr3_nt: TGTGCCAGCAGTCAAGACGGCCTAGCGGTGCTAGGGACAGATACGCAGTATTTT
cdr3_aa: CASSQDGLAVLGTDTQYF

v_call: TRBV30
clone_size: once
j_call: TRBJ2-5
d_call: TRBD2
cdr3_nt: TGTGCCTGGCGACGGGGACTAGCGGGCCAAGAGACCCAGTACTTC
cdr3_aa: CAWRRGLAGQETQYF

v_call: TRBV4-1
clone_size: NA
j_call: TRBJ2-7
d_call: NA
cdr3_nt: TGCGCCAGCAGCCCTTCGGAGCCTCGGGTGTACGAGCAGTACTTC
cdr3_aa: CASSPSEPRVYEQYF

v_call: TRBV30
clone_size: NA
j_call: TRBJ2-3
d_call: NA
cdr3_nt: TGTGCCTGGAGTAAGGCAGATACGCAGTATTTT
cdr3_aa: CAWSKADTQYF

v_call: TRBV11-3
clone_size: NA
j_call: TRBJ2-1
d_call: NA
cdr3_nt: TGTGCCAGCAGCCTCCGGGGGCTTGGCAATGAGCAGTTCTTC
cdr3_aa: CASSLRGLGNEQFF

v_call: TRBV5-6
clone_size: NA
j_call: TRBJ2-7
d_call: NA
cdr3_nt: TGTGCCAGCAGCTTCGAGCTAGCCCCCTACGAGCAGTACTTC
cdr3_aa: CASSFELAPYEQYF

v_call: TRBV7-9
clone_size: NA
j_call: TRBJ2-3
d_call: TRBD2
cdr3_nt: TGTGCCAGCAGCCCCAGGGGGGGCGGGGGGGCCACAGATACGCAGTATTTT
cdr3_aa: CASSPRGGGGATDTQYF

v_call: TRBV6-5
clone_size: NA
j_call: TRBJ1-5
d_call: NA
cdr3_nt: TGTGCCAGCAGTTTGGATATAGGCAAGCCCCAGCATTTT
cdr3_aa: CASSLDIGKPQHF

v_call: TRBV7-2
clone_size: NA
j_call: TRBJ1-4
d_call: NA
cdr3_nt: TGTGCCAGCAGCTTACAAGGGGGGCGCCGGGGTGCAACTAATGAAAAACTGTTTTTT
cdr3_aa: CASSLQGGRRGATNEKLFF

v_call: TRBV6-5
clone_size: NA
j_call: TRBJ2-7
d_call: NA
cdr3_nt: TGTGCCAGCCTACGGGACTCTAATGCCTACGAGCAGTACTTC
cdr3_aa: CASLRDSNAYEQYF

v_call: TRBV4-1
clone_size: NA
j_call: TRBJ1-5
d_call: TRBD1
cdr3_nt: TGCGCCAGCGGCAGGGGGTTCAATCAGCCCCAGCATTTT
cdr3_aa: CASGRGFNQPQHF

v_call: TRBV21-1
clone_size: NA
j_call: TRBJ1-1
d_call: NA
cdr3_nt: TGCCAGCAGAGCTTGCCTAGCTACACAATTCACACTGAAGCTTTCTTT
cdr3_aa: CQQSLPSYTIHTEAFF

v_call: TRBV5-4
clone_size: NA
j_call: TRBJ1-1
d_call: NA
cdr3_nt: TGTGCCAGCAGCTTTAGGGCGTCAGCAACATCCAACACTGAAGCTTTCTTT
cdr3_aa: CASSFRASATSNTEAFF

v_call: TRBV5-4
clone_size: few
j_call: TRBJ1-1
d_call: NA
cdr3_nt: TGTGCCAGCAGCACCCACCTGGAAACTGAAGCTTTCTTT
cdr3_aa: CASSTHLETEAFF

v_call: TRBV20-1
clone_size: NA
j_call: TRBJ2-5
d_call: NA
cdr3_nt: TGCAGTGCGGGAGAAGAGACCCAGTACTTC
cdr3_aa: CSAGEETQYF

v_call: TRBV30
clone_size: NA
j_call: TRBJ2-3
d_call: NA
cdr3_nt: TGTGCCTGGAGATCGGTCACAGATACGCAGTATTTT
cdr3_aa: CAWRSVTDTQYF

v_call: TRBV4-2
clone_size: NA
j_call: TRBJ1-1
d_call: NA
cdr3_nt: TGTGCCAGCAGCCAAGGCCCCACTGAAGCTTTCTTT
cdr3_aa: CASSQGPTEAFF

v_call: TRBV7-9
clone_size: NA
j_call: TRBJ2-2
d_call: NA
cdr3_nt: TGTGCCAGCAGCTTAGGGGGTCTCTCCACCGGGGAGCTGTTTTTT
cdr3_aa: CASSLGGLSTGELFF

v_call: TRBV5-4
clone_size: NA
j_call: TRBJ2-6
d_call: NA
cdr3_nt: TGTGCCAGCAGTTCGAATGAGTGGTCTGGGGCCAACGTCCTGACTTTC
cdr3_aa: CASSSNEWSGANVLTF

v_call: TRBV6-5
clone_size: NA
j_call: TRBJ1-4
d_call: TRBD1
cdr3_nt: TGTGCCAGCAGAACCGGGACAGGGACGTCCGAAAAACTGTTTTTT
cdr3_aa: CASRTGTGTSEKLFF

v_call: TRBV11-3
clone_size: NA
j_call: TRBJ2-6
d_call: NA
cdr3_nt: TGTGCCAGCAGCTTAAACTCTGGGGCCAACGTCCTGACTTTC
cdr3_aa: CASSLNSGANVLTF